These 2 T cell receptor beta chains share one sample of origin, sequenced in a study of vaccination and CD4 T cells after COVID-19. Treatment defined: approximately nine-day PBMC culture with coronavirus spike peptide pools or control peptides (ViraFEST assay). According to the study, CD4+ T cells from the unexposed donor were gathered ahead of the COVID-19 pandemic (2011-2018). These receptors are not linked to any known antigen. Cultured CD4+ T cells had their DNA profiled by the Oncomine TCR Beta short-read assay. In TCRdb, the PCR reads were re-called with MiXCR into one record per CDR3 protein. Of roughly 4,200 distinct CDR3 sequences listed, around 40% are singletons. Sequenced material: CD4+ T cells from blood, cultured in vitro. The receptor source for this set is a human donor in good health.

The chain couples TRBV29-1 to TRBJ2-7; 8 positions match TRBD1. The V and J ends lost 5 bases and 3 bases, in that order; junction bases with no gene match: 12. The CDR3 loop spans 15 amino acids. Germline values: CDR1 SQVTM, CDR2 ANQGSEA. This CDR3 is CSVWVMGQANYEQYF. The CDR3, as DNA: TGCAGCGTTTGGGTCATGGGACAGGCGAACTACGAGCAGTACTTC.

The chain uses TRBV24-1 and TRBJ1-5, with a possible D match to TRBD1 (5 bases). Germline V lookup: CDR1 KGHDR, CDR2 SFDVKD. Trimming removed 4 bases at V and 5 bases at J, with 17 bases between. The CDR3 spans 16 residues. CDR3 sequence: CATSDGLRGGDQPQHF. As DNA, the CDR3 is TGTGCCACCAGTGACGGACTAAGGGGCGGGGATCAGCCCCAGCATTTT.